This T cell receptor (beta chain) was observed in a study of blood T cell repertoires in COVID-19. Here immunoSEQ multiplex PCR was the method, and the copy in TCRdb shows in-frame clones only, minus some. Of some 200,000 clones in the sample, 75% to 85% are singletons; the top ten hold 1.3%. The V gene lost 2 bases and the J gene lost 1 base, with 17 bases spanning the gap. CDR3 length: 17 amino acids. In germline, CDR1 is MDHEN, CDR2 SYDVKM. The rearrangement links TRBV28 to TRBJ2-5, with TRBD2 as a possible D gene (6 bases). The origin of this receptor is a woman aged 25 to 39 with COVID-19, enrolled during active disease. The sequenced sample consisted of peripheral blood. The CDR3 DNA follows: TGTGCCAGCAGTTTAGCAGCCTACTGGCGGGGCCAAGAGACCCAGTACTTC. Its translation: CASSLAAYWRGQETQYF.